The 30 T cell receptor beta chains below come from one sample, sequenced in a study of cytomegalovirus exposure and HLA in healthy donors. The PCR was carried out with 60 Vbeta primers and 13 Jbeta primers. Libraries were prepared by immunoSEQ multiplex PCR; TCRdb keeps only in-frame clonotypes and omits some of them. The table shows about 170,000 clones, with 71% occurring only once. The source material was PBMCs. The receptors originated from a girl aged 5 to 17 in good health and CMV-seronegative.

The chain recombines TRBV27 with TRBJ1-2; D is undetermined. Germline V gene lookup returns CDR1 MNHEY and CDR2 SMNVEV (reference sequence). This CDR3 spans 14 amino acids. Trimming took 4 bases from V and 2 from J, leaving 11 bases between them. CDR3 in amino acids: CASSSHMMNYGYTF. The CDR3 DNA is TGTGCCAGCAGTTCCCACATGATGAACTATGGCTACACCTTC.

The rearrangement links TRBV6-6 to TRBJ1-1; D unclear. The CDR3 totals 12 residues. Trimming left V 0 bases short and J 8 bases short, with 7 bases between. Germline CDR1 MNHNY, CDR2 SVGAGI (reference sequence). The DNA for the CDR3 is TGTGCCAGCAGTTACTCGCAGGTAGAAGCTTTCTTT. Translated, it gives CASSYSQVEAFF.

This clone occurred a few times. The V call is TRBV5-4, the J call TRBJ2-1; 8 bases fit TRBD2. The CDR3 totals 14 residues. Germline V CDR1 and CDR2: SGHNT, YYREEE (reference sequence). Germline trimming cut 4 bases from V and 5 bases from J; bases unmatched to any gene: 5. DNA for the CDR3: TGTGCCAGCAGCCGGACTAGCCAGCACAATGAGCAGTTCTTC. Protein sequence: CASSRTSQHNEQFF.

The gene calls are TRBV9 and TRBJ1-4, with unresolved D. Germline CDR1 is SGDLS and CDR2 is YYNGEE. The ends were cut back, 6 bases at V and 0 bases at J, with 9 bases in the middle. This CDR3 has 14 amino acids. DNA for the CDR3: TGTGCCAGCACGTCGGCGGCAACTAATGAAAAACTGTTTTTT. This codes for CASTSAATNEKLFF.

This chain uses TRBV5-1 with TRBJ2-5, with TRBD1 identical over 10 bases. The J segment lost 6 bases and the V segment lost 3 bases, leaving 8 bases of the junction unmatched. The germline CDR1 and CDR2 sequences are SGHRS and YFSETQ. The CDR3 runs 15 residues. DNA of the CDR3: TGCGCCAGCAGCTCCCCGGACAGGGGGACCCAGACCCAGTACTTC. It codes for CASSSPDRGTQTQYF. Full variable domain (missing parts from reference TRBV5-1 and TRBJ2-5): KAGVTQTPRYLIKTRGQQVTLSCSPISGHRSVSWYQQTPGQGLQFLFEYFSETQRNKGNFPGRFSGRQFSNSRSEMNVSTLELGDSALYLCASSSPDRGTQTQYFGPGTRLLVL.

The chain uses TRBV7-8 and TRBJ2-5; TRBD2 might be the D (6 bases). Per the germline V gene, CDR1 is SGHVS and CDR2 is FQNEAQ. V lost 1 base, J lost 9 bases, and 18 bases lay in between. The CDR3 runs 15 residues. The CDR3 here is CASSLDTSPHGAQYF. Here the CDR3 DNA reads TGTGCCAGCAGCTTAGATACTAGCCCCCACGGGGCCCAGTACTTC. The full variable domain, rest sourced from reference TRBV7-8 and TRBJ2-5, is GAGVSQSPRYKVAKRGQDVALRCDPISGHVSLFWYQQALGQGPEFLTYFQNEAQLDKSGLPSDRFFAERPEGSVSTLKIQRTQQEDSAVYLCASSLDTSPHGAQYFGPGTRLLVL.

The V gene is TRBV4-1, the J gene TRBJ1-5; D not resolved. CDR3 length equals 18 residues. V lost 1 base and J 2 bases, leaving 18 bases between the germline ends. The germline gives CDR1 MGHRA, CDR2 YSYEKL. The CDR3 nucleotides read TGCGCCAGCAGCCAAGTCCTAATAGCTGTCAAGGGCAATCAGCCCCAGCATTTT. Translation gives CASSQVLIAVKGNQPQHF.

The J gene is TRBJ2-5, the V gene TRBV29-1, with 12 bases identical to TRBD1. Germline trimming cut 8 bases from V and 4 bases from J; bases unmatched to any gene: 11. Germline V CDR1 and CDR2: SQVTM, ANQGSEA. This CDR3 is built from 15 residues. The CDR3 here is CSIPGTGGPGETQYF. DNA of the CDR3: TGCAGCATCCCCGGGACAGGGGGCCCGGGAGAGACCCAGTACTTC.

This chain links TRBV5-1 with TRBJ2-7; D perhaps matches TRBD2 (6 bases). The V and J ends lost 4 bases and 2 bases respectively, with 13 bases between them. CDR1 is SGHRS, CDR2 YFSETQ, per germline. CDR3 length: 14 residues. CDR3 DNA sequence: TGCGCCAGCAGCCCGCGGGGTGAACCCTACGAGCAGTACTTC. This codes for CASSPRGEPYEQYF.

The gene calls are TRBV30 and TRBJ2-7; the match to TRBD1 covers 9 bases. Looked up from germline, CDR1 is GTSNPN and CDR2 is SVGIG (reference sequence). This CDR3 is built from 13 residues. J was trimmed by 3 bases and V by 5 bases; bases with no gene match: 5. DNA of the CDR3: TGTGCCTGGGGACAGGGGATAAACTACGAGCAGTACTTC. Translated: CAWGQGINYEQYF.

The chain carries TRBV9 and TRBJ2-5; maybe TRBD2 (5 bases). This CDR3 comprises 13 residues. V was clipped by 3 bases and J by 5 bases, with 11 bases between them. The germline V gene has CDR1 SGDLS and CDR2 YYNGEE. CDR3: CASSGGGTETQYF. The CDR3 nucleotides are TGTGCCAGCAGCGGAGGAGGTACGGAGACCCAGTACTTC.

This chain connects TRBV20-1 to TRBJ1-1, with D possibly TRBD1 on 6 matching bases. V was clipped by 3 bases and J by 11 bases, with 13 bases between them. This CDR3 is 11 amino acids long. Germline V gives CDR1 DFQATT, CDR2 SNEGSKA (reference sequence). The CDR3 loop reads CSASHSGDAFF. The CDR3 DNA reads as TGCAGTGCTAGCCATTCAGGGGACGCTTTCTTT.

Only a few counts were recorded for this clone. J is TRBJ1-5 and V is TRBV6-1; D is possibly TRBD1 (5 bases). Looked up from germline, CDR1 is MNHNS and CDR2 is SASEGT. Trimming shortened V by 6 bases and J by 1 base, and 10 bases separated the two germline ends. This CDR3 spans 14 amino acids. CDR3 DNA sequence: TGTGCCAGCAGCGGGGGTGGCAGCAATCAGCCCCAGCATTTT. This codes for CASSGGGSNQPQHF.

This chain uses TRBV11-2 with TRBJ2-5, with TRBD1 matching over 7 bases. The ends lost 2 bases at V and 4 bases at J; junction bases unmatched: 4. The CDR3 is 14 residues long. CDR1 and CDR2 from the germline V gene are SGHAT and FQNNGV. The CDR3 protein is CASSLYRGVETQYF. DNA of the CDR3: TGTGCCAGCAGCTTATACAGGGGTGTAGAGACCCAGTACTTC.

This clone was counted a single time. The chain links TRBV5-1 to TRBJ2-2; tentative D call: TRBD2 (6 bases). The CDR3 has 15 amino acids. Germline V gene lookup returns CDR1 SGHRS and CDR2 YFSETQ. V was trimmed by 1 base and J by 6 bases, leaving 13 bases between them. The CDR3 nucleotides read TGCGCCAGCAGCTTGCGGGGGTTTTTTTCCGGGGAGCTGTTTTTT. Encoded protein: CASSLRGFFSGELFF.

This chain uses TRBV7-4 with TRBJ1-5; possibly TRBD1 for D (6 bases). The germline gives CDR1 SGHVT, CDR2 SQSDAQ. The CDR3 has 16 amino acids. Trimming removed 1 base at V and 0 bases at J, with 10 bases between. The CDR3 sequence: CASSLDRVYSNQPQHF. As DNA, the CDR3 is TGTGCCAGCAGCTTAGACAGGGTCTATAGCAATCAGCCCCAGCATTTT.

This clone was observed a single time. The CDR3 DNA reads TGTGGAGTGGCCCGGGGCAATGAGCAGTTCTTC. Residues: CGVARGNEQFF. The chain combines TRBV12-5 with TRBJ2-1, with D possibly being TRBD2 (5 bases). CDR1 is LGHNT, CDR2 FRNRAP, per germline. The CDR3 is made up of 11 amino acids. Full variable domain (outside the CDR3, taken from reference TRBV12-5 and TRBJ2-1): DARVTQTPRHKVTEMGQEVTMRCQPILGHNTVFWYRQTMMQGLELLAYFRNRAPLDDSGMPKDRFSAEMPDATLATLKIQPSEPRDSAVYFCGVARGNEQFFGPGTRLTVL.

The rearrangement uses TRBV11-2 and TRBJ2-3, with 8 nucleotides matching TRBD1. The CDR3 totals 14 residues. Germline CDR1 is SGHAT and CDR2 is FQNNGV. V lost 3 bases, J lost 1 base, and 0 bases stayed unmatched. CDR3 protein: CASSLGQGTDTQYF. The CDR3 region has the DNA TGTGCCAGCAGCTTGGGACAGGGCACAGATACGCAGTATTTT.

The chain couples TRBV10-3 to TRBJ1-6, with TRBD1 as a possible D gene (5 bases). This CDR3 spans 14 amino acids. The V gene lost 6 bases and the J gene lost 6 bases, with 12 bases spanning the gap. Germline values: CDR1 ENHRY, CDR2 SYGVKD. The CDR3 region has the DNA TGTGCCATCAGAGCTGGGGACTCTAATTCACCCCTCCACTTT. Amino acid sequence: CAIRAGDSNSPLHF.

This clone occurred a few times. V usage is TRBV6-5 and J usage is TRBJ1-1; D is ambiguous. Trimming cost V 7 bases and J 2 bases, with 8 bases left between them. Germline-derived CDR1 and CDR2 are MNHEY and SVGAGI. The CDR3 runs 12 residues. This CDR3 reads CASTGRNTEAFF. CDR3 sequence (DNA): TGTGCCAGCACAGGCAGAAACACTGAAGCTTTCTTT.

The chain links TRBV7-2 to TRBJ1-5; D might be TRBD1 (6 bases). Trimming took 6 bases from V and 7 from J, leaving 13 bases between them. CDR3 length: 13 residues. Germline assignment: CDR1 SGHTA and CDR2 FQGNSA. For the CDR3, the DNA is TGTGCCAGCAGTTACAGGGCGGAACAGCCCCAGCATTTT. It translates to CASSYRAEQPQHF.

The rearrangement links TRBV25-1 to TRBJ2-7; D might be TRBD2 (6 bases). This CDR3 has 14 residues. CDR1 and CDR2 (germline): MGHDK, SYGVNS. Deletions cut 6 bases from V and 3 bases from J, with 15 bases between. CDR3 DNA: TGTGCCAGCAGCAGGGACTCCGGCGACTACGAGCAGTACTTC. Translated: CASSRDSGDYEQYF.

This sequence joins TRBV5-4 and TRBJ2-5; the match to TRBD1 covers 7 bases. This CDR3 has 13 amino acids. Germline V lookup: CDR1 SGHNT, CDR2 YYREEE (reference sequence). V lost 1 base and J lost 3; bases outside the gene matches: 0. The CDR3 here is CASSLTGEETQYF. The CDR3 bases are TGTGCCAGCAGCTTGACAGGGGAAGAGACCCAGTACTTC.

The V call is TRBV7-3, the J call TRBJ1-2; 7 bases fit TRBD1. Unmatched junction bases numbered 7, after V lost 5 bases and J lost 1 base. Germline values: CDR1 SGHTA, CDR2 FQGTGA. The CDR3 has 15 amino acids. CDR3 protein: CASSVPGQINYGYTF. CDR3 nucleotide sequence: TGTGCCAGCAGCGTGCCGGGACAGATTAACTATGGCTACACCTTC. The full variable domain, in which reference TRBV7-3 and TRBJ1-2 provide the parts outside the CDR3, is GAGVSQTPSNKVTEKGKYVELRCDPISGHTALYWYRQSLGQGPEFLIYFQGTGAADDSGLPNDRFFAVRPEGSVSTLKIQRTERGDSAVYLCASSVPGQINYGYTFGSGTRLTVV.

The CDR3 bases are TGCAGCGTTTTAGGACTAGCGGGGGACTACAATGAGCAGTTCTTC. It specifies CSVLGLAGDYNEQFF. The V and J genes are TRBV29-1 and TRBJ2-1; 13 bases line up with TRBD2. From germline, CDR1 is SQVTM and CDR2 ANQGSEA. There are 15 residues in the CDR3. V lost 5 bases and J lost 3; bases outside the gene matches: 4.

The V call is TRBV4-1, the J call TRBJ1-1, with 8 bases that match TRBD1. The germline CDR1 and CDR2 sequences are MGHRA and YSYEKL. The ends lost 3 bases at V and 1 base at J; junction bases unmatched: 4. This CDR3 is 15 amino acids long. This CDR3 is CASSQEDRENTEAFF. The CDR3, as DNA: TGCGCCAGCAGCCAGGAGGACAGGGAGAACACTGAAGCTTTCTTT.

The chain is built from TRBV5-1 and TRBJ2-7; D is unclear. This CDR3 comprises 14 residues. Germline V gene lookup returns CDR1 SGHRS and CDR2 YFSETQ. V was cut by 0 bases and J by 2 bases, with 9 bases left in between. The CDR3 here is CASSLDRETYEQYF. The CDR3 bases are TGCGCCAGCAGCTTGGACAGAGAGACCTACGAGCAGTACTTC.

The chain employs TRBV5-1 and TRBJ1-1, with D perhaps matching TRBD1 (5 bases). The CDR3 has 17 residues. Germline V gene data show CDR1 as SGHRS and CDR2 as YFSETQ. Trimming took 4 bases from V and 1 from J, leaving 20 bases between them. The CDR3 loop is CASSGRVLSSANTEAFF. DNA of the CDR3: TGCGCCAGCAGCGGCAGGGTGCTTAGCTCGGCGAACACTGAAGCTTTCTTT.

This rearrangement joins TRBV18 to TRBJ1-1; a possible D gene is TRBD1 (6 bases). The CDR3 runs to 16 residues. Germline values: CDR1 KGHSH, CDR2 LQKENI. The V end lost 0 bases, the J end lost 4 bases, and 15 bases lay between the germline ends. CDR3 sequence: CASSPPAGAPGTEAFF. The CDR3 bases are TGTGCCAGCTCACCACCGGCGGGGGCGCCGGGCACTGAAGCTTTCTTT.

This chain uses TRBV29-1 with TRBJ2-1; no clear D gene. The length of the CDR3 is 11 residues. CDR1 and CDR2 (germline): SQVTM, ANQGSEA. V lost 5 bases and J lost 7, with 9 bases in between. The CDR3 here is CSVPLPNEQFF. The CDR3 coding sequence is TGCAGCGTTCCCCTTCCTAATGAGCAGTTCTTC.